A single sample is the source of the 24 T cell receptor beta chains below, sequenced in a study of cytomegalovirus exposure and HLA in healthy donors. 13 Jbeta primers and 60 Vbeta primers were used for the PCR. Generated by immunoSEQ multiplex PCR, the TCRdb table keeps only in-frame clones and is missing some. This table has around 200,000 clones, 86% appearing once. Source material: PBMCs. The receptors come from a woman in her 30s in good health and CMV-seronegative.

The chain combines TRBV5-1 with TRBJ1-2; 9 bases are shared with TRBD1. Trimming removed 5 bases from V and 5 bases from J; junction bases left unmatched: 4. The CDR3 covers 13 residues. CDR1 is SGHRS and CDR2 is YFSETQ in the germline V gene. CDR3 nucleotides: TGCGCCAGCAGTCGGGACAGGGCGTATGGCTACACCTTC. It encodes CASSRDRAYGYTF.

The rearrangement uses TRBV7-9 and TRBJ2-7, with a weak D call TRBD1 (6 bases). CDR1 and CDR2 from the germline V gene are SEHNR and FQNEAQ (reference sequence). The CDR3 length is 12 residues. CDR3 loop: CSTRGKSYEQYF. In DNA form, the CDR3 reads TGTTCCACAAGGGGGAAATCCTACGAGCAGTACTTC.

This clone was seen once. The J gene is TRBJ2-1, the V gene TRBV6-5, with D tentatively TRBD2 (6 bases). The CDR3 runs to 14 residues. Germline CDR1 is MNHEY and CDR2 is SVGAGI. V lost 1 base and J 7 bases, leaving 11 bases between the germline ends. CDR3 DNA sequence: TGTGCCAGCAGTTACTTCGGGACTGGGAATGAGCAGTTCTTC. This translates into CASSYFGTGNEQFF.

The V gene is TRBV2, the J gene TRBJ1-5, with D perhaps TRBD1 (5 bases). The germline CDR1 and CDR2 sequences are SNHLY and FYNNEI. This CDR3 contains 12 residues. V was clipped by 5 bases and J by 15 bases, with 17 bases between them. In nucleotides, the CDR3 is TGTGCCAGCAGTCAACTTAGGGGTGAGCTGCATTTT. The encoded protein is CASSQLRGELHF.

V gene TRBV15 combines with J gene TRBJ2-7; TRBD2 agrees at 10 bases. The CDR3 loop spans 14 amino acids. Germline-derived CDR1 and CDR2 are LNHNV and YYDKDF (reference sequence). With 0 bases clipped from V and 6 bases from J, the junction kept 2 bases outside the gene matches. The CDR3 spells CATSRDPSGGEQYF. The CDR3, as DNA: TGTGCCACCAGCAGAGATCCTAGCGGGGGCGAGCAGTACTTC.

The chain uses TRBV30 and TRBJ2-1; no clear D gene. Germline V gene sequence: CDR1 GTSNPN, CDR2 SVGIG (reference sequence). V was pared by 1 base and J by 5 bases, with 12 bases between. This CDR3 contains 14 residues. CDR3 sequence reads: CAWSDLQPHNEQFF. CDR3 nucleotide sequence: TGTGCCTGGAGTGACCTACAGCCACACAATGAGCAGTTCTTC.

CDR3 DNA sequence: TGCGCCAGCAGCTTGGACAGGGGAAATGGCTACACCTTC. It encodes CASSLDRGNGYTF. The rearrangement joins TRBV5-1 to TRBJ1-2; 7 bases match TRBD1. Germline CDR1 and CDR2: SGHRS and YFSETQ. J lost 6 bases, V lost 0 bases, and 2 bases had no gene match. There are 13 residues in the CDR3.

V usage is TRBV27 and J usage is TRBJ2-7; 12 bases are shared with TRBD1. Germline trimming cut 6 bases from V and 0 bases from J; bases unmatched to any gene: 6. Per germline, CDR1 MNHEY and CDR2 SMNVEV (reference sequence). This CDR3 is built from 16 residues. DNA of the CDR3: TGTGCCAGCAGACGGGGACAGGGGGCTTTCTCCTACGAGCAGTACTTC. As protein: CASRRGQGAFSYEQYF.

The gene calls are TRBV15 and TRBJ2-3, with unresolved D. The V end lost 0 bases, the J end lost 3 bases, and 16 bases lay between the germline ends. This CDR3 has 17 residues. Germline CDR1 LNHNV, CDR2 YYDKDF (reference sequence). The CDR3 sequence: CATSRDGSEIRTDTQYF. In nucleotides, the CDR3 is TGTGCCACCAGCAGAGATGGTAGTGAGATCAGGACAGATACGCAGTATTTT.

This clone was seen once. The chain employs TRBV18 and TRBJ2-2; a weak D match, TRBD2 (5 bases). The V gene's germline CDR1 is KGHSH and CDR2 LQKENI. The length of the CDR3 is 13 residues. V was pared by 2 bases and J by 5 bases, with 6 bases between. The CDR3 DNA sequence: TGTGCCAGCTCACCAAGGGAGACCGGGGAGCTGTTTTTT. It translates to CASSPRETGELFF.

This clone was detected only once. The chain joins TRBV13 to TRBJ2-2; D might be TRBD1 (6 bases). Trimming removed 0 bases at V and 8 bases at J, with 22 bases between. Germline V gene data show CDR1 as PRHDT and CDR2 as FYEKMQ (reference sequence). The length of the CDR3 is 18 residues. CDR3 in amino acids: CASSLGRARRQAEGELFF. The CDR3 region has the DNA TGTGCCAGCAGCTTAGGCCGAGCGAGGAGACAGGCCGAAGGGGAGCTGTTTTTT.

The rearrangement links TRBV6-5 to TRBJ2-5; 7 bases line up with TRBD2. From germline, CDR1 is MNHEY and CDR2 SVGAGI. The CDR3 has 14 amino acids. Trimming at V came to 6 bases and at J to 4 bases, leaving 8 bases not matched to a gene. This chain's CDR3 is CASRHFGGRETQYF. CDR3 DNA: TGTGCCAGCAGACACTTCGGGGGGAGAGAGACCCAGTACTTC.

The CDR3 loop reads CASSYHRERERPRIYEQYF. CDR3 coding DNA: TGTGCCAGCAGCTACCACAGAGAGAGGGAGCGGCCCCGCATCTACGAGCAGTACTTC. The rearrangement uses TRBV11-3 and TRBJ2-7, with D perhaps TRBD2 (5 bases). V was cut by 4 bases and J by 3 bases, with 28 bases left in between. Germline assignment: CDR1 SGHNT and CDR2 YENEEA. CDR3 size: 19 residues.

This rearrangement joins TRBV5-1 to TRBJ2-7; 11 nucleotides match TRBD2. The V gene's germline CDR1 is SGHRS and CDR2 YFSETQ. The CDR3 totals 14 residues. Trimming cost V 4 bases and J 5 bases; bases outside gene matches: 5. The CDR3 sequence is CASSALAGVHEQYF. CDR3 DNA: TGCGCCAGCAGCGCACTAGCGGGAGTACACGAGCAGTACTTC.

This clone has just one count. The chain uses TRBV18 and TRBJ2-1; D is ambiguous. The V gene lost 3 bases and the J gene lost 8 bases, with 8 bases spanning the gap. The length of the CDR3 is 12 residues. Germline V gives CDR1 KGHSH, CDR2 LQKENI. In DNA, the CDR3 is TGTGCCAGCTCACCCTCTAGGTATGAGCAGTTCTTC. It is translated as CASSPSRYEQFF.

The chain couples TRBV4-1 to TRBJ2-7; TRBD2 is a possible D gene (5 bases). This CDR3 spans 14 amino acids. The V gene's germline CDR1 is MGHRA and CDR2 YSYEKL. With 4 bases removed from V and 0 bases from J, the gap between germline ends came to 10 bases. The chain's CDR3 is CASSPREGSYEQYF. The CDR3 bases are TGCGCCAGCAGCCCCCGGGAAGGCTCCTACGAGCAGTACTTC.

This clone has just a few counts. The chain uses TRBV5-1 and TRBJ1-1; TRBD1 might be the D (5 bases). The CDR3 extends over 14 amino acids. Germline V CDR1 and CDR2: SGHRS, YFSETQ. V was pared by 4 bases and J by 7 bases, with 17 bases between. CDR3 residues: CASSADIPAREAFF. The CDR3 DNA reads TGCGCCAGCAGCGCGGACATCCCCGCTCGTGAAGCTTTCTTT.

A single count supports this clone. V and J are TRBV30 and TRBJ2-3, with D possibly matching TRBD2 (5 bases). CDR1 and CDR2 from the germline V gene are GTSNPN and SVGIG (reference sequence). This CDR3 region has 12 residues. V was pared by 7 bases and J by 0 bases, with 8 bases between. Written as DNA, the CDR3 is TGTGCCTATTCGGGAAGCACAGATACGCAGTATTTT. It specifies CAYSGSTDTQYF. The variable domain in full, completed from reference TRBV30 and TRBJ2-3, reads SQTIHQWPATLVQPVGSPLSLECTVEGTSNPNLYWYRQAAGRGLQLLFYSVGIGQISSEVPQNLSASRPQDRQFILSSKKLLLSDSGFYLCAYSGSTDTQYFGPGTRLTVL.

This clone was observed a few times. The chain couples TRBV7-9 to TRBJ2-3, with 8 nucleotides matching TRBD2. Germline-derived CDR1 and CDR2 are SEHNR and FQNEAQ (reference sequence). The ends lost 10 bases at V and 1 base at J; junction bases unmatched: 10. This CDR3 is 15 amino acids long. The CDR3 protein is CATPGPAGGTDTQYF. CDR3 sequence (DNA): TGTGCCACTCCGGGCCCAGCGGGGGGCACAGATACGCAGTATTTT.

The chain has TRBV7-9 and TRBJ2-5; D possibly corresponds to TRBD1 (6 bases). Germline V lookup: CDR1 SEHNR, CDR2 FQNEAQ (reference sequence). V lost 5 bases to trimming and J lost 5 bases, with 12 bases between them. This CDR3 has 13 amino acids. The CDR3, as DNA: TGTGCCAGCAGCCGGACAGAGGGGGAGACCCAGTACTTC. It yields the protein CASSRTEGETQYF.

The gene calls are TRBV19 and TRBJ2-2, with 7 bases aligning to TRBD2. Germline V gene data show CDR1 as LNHDA and CDR2 as SQIVND (reference sequence). The CDR3 loop spans 14 amino acids. V trimming: 3 bases; J trimming: 6 bases; junction bases outside the gene matches: 4. The CDR3 region is CASSMMAGAGELFF. Written as DNA, the CDR3 is TGTGCCAGTAGTATGATGGCGGGAGCCGGGGAGCTGTTTTTT.

The chain has TRBV7-6 and TRBJ2-7; maybe TRBD1 (5 bases). This CDR3 has 13 amino acids. The V and J ends lost 1 base and 5 bases respectively, with 9 bases between them. Germline CDR1 reads SGHVS; CDR2 reads FNYEAQ. CDR3 in amino acids: CASSLGQGHEQYF. In nucleotides, the CDR3 is TGTGCCAGCAGCTTAGGTCAGGGCCACGAGCAGTACTTC.

V is TRBV5-1 and J is TRBJ2-5, with a weak D call TRBD1 (6 bases). CDR1 and CDR2 (germline): SGHRS, YFSETQ. V was shortened by 4 bases and J by 5 bases, with 18 bases between the two germline ends. The CDR3 consists of 15 residues. The CDR3 nucleotides are TGCGCCAGCAGCGCCACCACAGGGTTCGGGGAGACCCAGTACTTC. It translates to CASSATTGFGETQYF.

The V gene is TRBV6-5, the J gene TRBJ2-1, with D possibly matching TRBD2 (6 bases). The length of the CDR3 is 13 residues. Trimming removed 5 bases at V and 7 bases at J, with 12 bases between. Per the germline V gene, CDR1 is MNHEY and CDR2 is SVGAGI. Here the CDR3 reads CASSRTMLNEQFF. The CDR3 region has the DNA TGTGCCAGCAGTAGGACTATGCTTAATGAGCAGTTCTTC.